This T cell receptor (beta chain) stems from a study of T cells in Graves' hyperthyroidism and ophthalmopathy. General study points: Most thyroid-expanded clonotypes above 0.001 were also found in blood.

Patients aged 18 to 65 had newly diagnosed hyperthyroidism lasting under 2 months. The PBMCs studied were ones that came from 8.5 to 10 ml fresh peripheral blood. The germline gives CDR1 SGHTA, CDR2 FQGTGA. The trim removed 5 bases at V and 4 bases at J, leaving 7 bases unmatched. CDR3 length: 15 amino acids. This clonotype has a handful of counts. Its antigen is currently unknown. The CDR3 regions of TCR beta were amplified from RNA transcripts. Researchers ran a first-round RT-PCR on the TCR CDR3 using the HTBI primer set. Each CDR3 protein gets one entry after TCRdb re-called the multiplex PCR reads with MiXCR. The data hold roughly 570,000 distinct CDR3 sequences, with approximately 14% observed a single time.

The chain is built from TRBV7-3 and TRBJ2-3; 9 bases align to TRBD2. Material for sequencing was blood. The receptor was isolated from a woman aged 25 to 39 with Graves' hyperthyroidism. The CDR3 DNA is TGTGCCAGCAGCCTTAGCGGGAGCTTGGCAGATACGCAGTATTTT. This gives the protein CASSLSGSLADTQYF.